The TCR beta chain described here comes from a study of brain T cells in children with intractable seizures. Study-wide results and caveats: Clones missing pre-surgery may reflect undersampling of that blood sample.

Time point defined: blood from clinic visit 5 months post-surgery; TSC patient then seizure free. Sequencing was limited to surgery cases with top T cell transcript signatures in brain tissue. Before surgery, patients took at least one anti-epileptic drug. Of note for this clone: What it binds is not known.

Data came from immunoSEQ multiplex PCR; TCRdb stores just in-frame clones and leaves some out. The table includes about 340,000 clones, over 90% detected once. The CDR3 loop spans 18 amino acids. Germline-derived CDR1 and CDR2 are LGHDT and YNNKEL (reference sequence). Losses at the gene ends were 4 bases for V and 5 bases for J; bases not matched to a gene: 16. The V call is TRBV3-1 (or the pseudogene TRBV3-2), the J call TRBJ2-1; 8 bases align to TRBD2. Sequences were derived from peripheral blood, sampled 4 to 5 months after surgery. The receptor was isolated from a boy younger than two with tuberous sclerosis and intractable seizures. The CDR3 sequence: CASSLRHRKTSGNNEQFF. For the CDR3, the DNA is TGTGCCAGCAGCCTAAGGCATCGGAAAACTAGCGGAAACAATGAGCAGTTCTTC.